The 30 T cell receptor beta chains presented below share a single source sample, sequenced in a study of vaccination and CD4 T cells after COVID-19. Treatment of the sample: 10-day PBMC culture with coronavirus spike peptide pools or control peptides (ViraFEST assay). Scientists ran DNA taken from cultured CD4+ T cells through the Oncomine TCR Beta short-read assay for sequencing. TCRdb independently ran MiXCR on the PCR reads; one entry per CDR3 protein. Of 20,000 or so distinct CDR3 sequences listed, around three fifths are singletons. The antigens of these receptors remain unknown. Sequencing was performed on CD4+ T cells from blood, cultured in vitro. Source of these receptors: a human donor who had recovered from COVID-19.

The V gene is TRBV6-4, the J gene TRBJ2-1, with D perhaps matching TRBD1 or TRBD2 (5 bases each). V dropped 6 bases and J dropped 11 bases, with 11 bases sitting between them. The CDR3 has 11 amino acids. The germline CDR1 and CDR2 sequences are MRHNA and SNTAGT. The CDR3 loop reads CASSTGTKQFF. The CDR3 DNA follows: TGTGCCAGCAGCACCGGGACCAAGCAGTTCTTC.

The CDR3 is CASSETGTAFYGYTF. CDR3 nucleotides: TGTGCCAGCAGCGAGACCGGGACAGCCTTCTATGGCTACACCTTC. V gene TRBV7-2 combines with J gene TRBJ1-2, with 7 nucleotides matching TRBD1. Germline-derived CDR1 and CDR2 are SGHTA and FQGNSA. The ends lost 5 bases at V and 4 bases at J; junction bases unmatched: 10. The CDR3 loop spans 15 amino acids.

This clonotype has more than one count but fewer than ten. This chain joins TRBV6-2 or TRBV6-3 and TRBJ1-2, with D perhaps matching TRBD1 (5 bases). The germline V and J ends were trimmed by 4 bases and 4 bases, with 7 bases remaining between them. The CDR3 extends over 12 amino acids. Germline CDR1 is MNHEY and CDR2 is SVGEGT. CDR3 sequence (DNA): TGTGCCAGCAGTTTGGGGACCTATGGCTACACCTTC. As protein: CASSLGTYGYTF.

CDR3 in DNA: TGTGCCAGCAGCATCGACAGGGGCGCGGGTGGCTACACCTTC. Translated: CASSIDRGAGGYTF. The chain is built from TRBV7-9 and TRBJ1-2, with TRBD1 matching over 8 bases. Germline V lookup: CDR1 SEHNR, CDR2 FQNEAQ (reference sequence). J lost 7 bases, V lost 5 bases, and 9 bases had no gene match. CDR3 length: 14 residues.

V usage is TRBV27 and J usage is TRBJ1-1, with a weak D call TRBD1 (6 bases). CDR3 length: 13 residues. V dropped 2 bases and J dropped 10 bases, with 14 bases sitting between them. The germline V gene encodes CDR1 MNHEY and CDR2 SMNVEV (reference sequence). CDR3 sequence (DNA): TGTGCCAGCAGTTTACTATTCGGGGGCTCAGCTTTCTTT. It encodes CASSLLFGGSAFF.

By share, this clonotype ranks as medium-sized. This CDR3 reads CASSPRQNQPQHF. In nucleotides, the CDR3 is TGTGCCAGCAGCCCTCGACAGAATCAGCCCCAGCATTTT. This chain uses TRBV7-8 with TRBJ1-5; D might be TRBD1 (5 bases). Germline V gene data show CDR1 as SGHVS and CDR2 as FQNEAQ. Trimming took 5 bases from V and 4 from J, leaving 9 bases between them. The CDR3 length is 13 residues.

The chain has TRBV7-2 and TRBJ2-1, with TRBD2 as a possible D gene (5 bases). Per germline, CDR1 SGHTA and CDR2 FQGNSA. This CDR3 region has 14 residues. V shed 3 bases and J shed 7 bases, with 13 bases lying between them. CDR3 bases: TGTGCCAGCAGCTTTCGGGATAGGTGGAATGAGCAGTTCTTC. It is translated as CASSFRDRWNEQFF.

The V gene is TRBV7-3, the J gene TRBJ2-1; TRBD2 matches 10 bases. The CDR3 runs 17 residues. Germline-derived CDR1 and CDR2 are SGHTA and FQGTGA. Unmatched junction bases numbered 14, after V lost 5 bases and J lost 7 bases. The CDR3 nucleotides are TGTGCCAGCAGCCCCGGACTACCTAGCGGGAGCTTGAATGAGCAGTTCTTC. Translation: CASSPGLPSGSLNEQFF.

The chain joins TRBV19 to TRBJ1-1, with 7 bases matching TRBD1. Trimming at V came to 5 bases and at J to 4 bases, leaving 4 bases not matched to a gene. Germline V gene data show CDR1 as LNHDA and CDR2 as SQIVND (reference sequence). The CDR3 is 13 residues long. CDR3 nucleotide sequence: TGTGCCAGTAGTCCCCCAGGGGGCACTGAAGCTTTCTTT. Amino acids: CASSPPGGTEAFF.

There are a few counts of this clonotype. The chain combines TRBV7-2 with TRBJ1-1, with 7 bases lining up with TRBD1. Germline V gene data show CDR1 as SGHTA and CDR2 as FQGNSA. There are 17 residues in the CDR3. Trimming at V came to 0 bases and at J to 1 base, leaving 8 bases not matched to a gene. The CDR3 region is CASSLASTGRGNTEAFF. CDR3 sequence (DNA): TGTGCCAGCAGCTTAGCCTCGACAGGGAGGGGGAACACTGAAGCTTTCTTT.

V is TRBV14 and J is TRBJ2-3; D perhaps matches TRBD1 (6 bases). Trimming cost V 4 bases and J 2 bases, with 13 bases left between them. CDR1 and CDR2 (germline): SGHDN, FVKESK. CDR3 length equals 15 residues. This CDR3 is CASSLGTLDTDTQYF. CDR3 coding DNA: TGTGCCAGCAGCCTTGGGACACTAGACACAGATACGCAGTATTTT.

V gene TRBV4-2 combines with J gene TRBJ2-2, with D perhaps TRBD1 (5 bases). CDR3 size: 13 residues. V dropped 0 bases and J dropped 9 bases, with 8 bases sitting between them. Germline V gene sequence: CDR1 LGHNA, CDR2 YNFKEQ. This CDR3 is CASSQDKGRELFF. The CDR3 coding sequence is TGTGCCAGCAGCCAAGATAAGGGGCGGGAGCTGTTTTTT.

The chain is built from TRBV27 and TRBJ2-5, with TRBD1 matching 7 bases. J was trimmed by 3 bases and V by 5 bases; bases with no gene match: 3. The length of the CDR3 is 13 residues. Germline V gene lookup returns CDR1 MNHEY and CDR2 SMNVEV (reference sequence). CDR3 coding DNA: TGTGCCAGCAGTACTGGGACAGAAGAGACCCAGTACTTC. It specifies CASSTGTEETQYF.

The J gene is TRBJ1-1, the V gene TRBV6-5; D is possibly TRBD1 (5 bases). V shed 4 bases and J shed 2 bases, with 8 bases lying between them. The CDR3 is made up of 13 amino acids. Per germline, CDR1 MNHEY and CDR2 SVGAGI. The DNA of the CDR3 is TGTGCCAGCAGTTCGGACACTAACACTGAAGCTTTCTTT. It codes for CASSSDTNTEAFF.

In its sample, this clonotype was seen a few times. The chain joins TRBV7-9 to TRBJ1-1, with a weak D call TRBD1 (5 bases). V was trimmed by 4 bases and J by 1 base, leaving 19 bases between them. Germline lookup yields CDR1 SEHNR and CDR2 FQNEAQ (reference sequence). The CDR3 runs 17 residues. CDR3 protein: CASSYDAMRRANTEAFF. As DNA, the CDR3 is TGTGCCAGCAGCTATGATGCGATGCGCAGGGCGAACACTGAAGCTTTCTTT.

The DNA of the CDR3 is TGTGCCACCAGTGATACCGGGACAGGGGCATACGAGCAGTACTTC. Translating it yields CATSDTGTGAYEQYF. The gene calls are TRBV24-1 and TRBJ2-7; 10 nucleotides agree with TRBD1. CDR3 length: 15 residues. V gave up 3 bases and J gave up 4 bases; unmatched junction bases: 5. Germline CDR1 and CDR2: KGHDR and SFDVKD.

The chain couples TRBV20-1 to TRBJ1-1; unclear D gene. From germline, CDR1 is DFQATT and CDR2 SNEGSKA (reference sequence). The V end was cut by 3 bases, the J end by 1 base, with 12 bases between. CDR3 size: 14 residues. The DNA of the CDR3 is TGCAGTGCTAGTGGGGTAGTGGGGAACACTGAAGCTTTCTTT. This gives the protein CSASGVVGNTEAFF.

This clonotype showed up just a few times. The V and J genes are TRBV28 and TRBJ2-5; 11 bases are a match to TRBD2. The CDR3 is 17 residues long. V lost 2 bases, J lost 2 bases, and 7 bases stayed unmatched. Looked up from germline, CDR1 is MDHEN and CDR2 is SYDVKM. CDR3 bases: TGTGCCAGCAGTTTAGGAACTAGCGGGAGTGGGCAAGAGACCCAGTACTTC. Translating it yields CASSLGTSGSGQETQYF.

The chain is built from TRBV7-3 and TRBJ2-3; the match to TRBD2 covers 7 bases. The trim removed 5 bases at V and 9 bases at J, leaving 8 bases unmatched. Germline V CDR1 and CDR2: SGHTA, FQGTGA. This CDR3 has 13 residues. The CDR3: CASSATLATTQYF. CDR3 DNA: TGTGCCAGCAGCGCTACACTAGCGACGACGCAGTATTTT.

This chain uses TRBV7-3 with TRBJ2-3; D gene ambiguous. This CDR3 is built from 11 residues. Germline V gene data show CDR1 as SGHTA and CDR2 as FQGTGA. Trimming left V 5 bases short and J 2 bases short, with 2 bases between. CDR3 in amino acids: CASSDTDTQYF. CDR3 coding DNA: TGTGCCAGCAGCGACACAGATACGCAGTATTTT.

J is TRBJ2-3 and V is TRBV5-1; no reliable D call. The V end lost 0 bases, the J end lost 4 bases, and 6 bases lay between the germline ends. The CDR3 consists of 13 residues. Germline V lookup: CDR1 SGHRS, CDR2 YFSETQ. The CDR3 sequence: CASSLARSDTQYF. The CDR3 region has the DNA TGCGCCAGCAGCTTGGCGCGGTCAGATACGCAGTATTTT.

This chain links TRBV7-2 with TRBJ1-1; D possibly corresponds to TRBD1 (6 bases). Per the germline V gene, CDR1 is SGHTA and CDR2 is FQGNSA. V lost 3 bases and J lost 2, with 16 bases in between. This CDR3 has 16 residues. CDR3 nucleotide sequence: TGTGCCAGCAGCTTCCACAGGGTGGGAGGAAACACTGAAGCTTTCTTT. The encoded protein is CASSFHRVGGNTEAFF.

The CDR3 sequence is CASSRGGPYEQYF. The DNA of the CDR3 is TGTGCCAGCAGTAGAGGTGGTCCCTACGAGCAGTACTTC. J is TRBJ2-7 and V is TRBV27; D gene uncertain. The V and J ends lost 5 bases and 2 bases respectively, with 10 bases between them. This CDR3 contains 13 residues. CDR1 is MNHEY and CDR2 is SMNVEV in the germline V gene (reference sequence).

The chain has TRBV24-1 and TRBJ2-1; D is unresolved. V gave up 4 bases and J gave up 5 bases, with 14 bases separating them. The CDR3 runs 15 residues. The V gene's germline CDR1 is KGHDR and CDR2 SFDVKD. CDR3 bases: TGTGCCACCAGTGAAGGTCGTGGGTACCACAATGAGCAGTTCTTC. This encodes CATSEGRGYHNEQFF.

This clonotype was counted a few times. The chain has TRBV6-2 or TRBV6-3 and TRBJ1-5; D call uncertain. Germline loops: CDR1 MNHEY, CDR2 SVGEGT. This CDR3 contains 13 residues. Trimming pared 6 bases from V and 2 bases from J, leaving 8 bases between. Written as DNA, the CDR3 is TGTGCCAGCAGCCCAATAGGCAATCAGCCCCAGCATTTT. This gives the protein CASSPIGNQPQHF.

The chain links TRBV6-1 to TRBJ1-1; D not resolved. Between the trimmed V and J ends, which lost 2 bases and 4 bases, there was a span of 11 bases. The CDR3 has 14 amino acids. Per germline, CDR1 MNHNS and CDR2 SASEGT. The CDR3 is CASSENWGATEAFF. For the CDR3, the DNA is TGTGCCAGCAGTGAAAATTGGGGTGCCACTGAAGCTTTCTTT.

The genes are TRBV15 and TRBJ2-2; 8 bases are a match to TRBD1. Germline V gene lookup returns CDR1 LNHNV and CDR2 YYDKDF (reference sequence). There are 15 residues in the CDR3. V was clipped by 1 base and J by 7 bases; unmatched bases: 5. CDR3 region: CATSRGRGRVGELFF. In DNA, the CDR3 is TGTGCCACCAGCAGAGGCAGGGGGCGGGTCGGGGAGCTGTTTTTT.

In this sample, this clonotype is medium-sized. The chain uses TRBV7-2 and TRBJ1-2; D unclear. V was pared by 5 bases and J by 6 bases, with 13 bases between. The CDR3 has 13 amino acids. CDR1 is SGHTA and CDR2 is FQGNSA in the germline V gene. The CDR3 is CASSRGRLDGYTF. CDR3 in DNA: TGTGCCAGCAGCCGAGGACGTCTCGATGGCTACACCTTC.

The CDR3 region has the DNA TGTGCCAGCAGGACACCGGGGGGGAACACTGAAGCTTTCTTT. This encodes CASRTPGGNTEAFF. The chain carries TRBV6-1 and TRBJ1-1; perhaps TRBD1 as D (5 bases). The CDR3 contains 14 residues. The V gene's germline CDR1 is MNHNS and CDR2 SASEGT. Between the trimmed V and J ends, which lost 6 bases and 1 base, there was a span of 12 bases.

This chain uses TRBV7-2 with TRBJ1-4; 7 nucleotides match TRBD1. After removal of 1 base from V and 8 bases from J, the junction contained 7 bases not matched to a gene. The CDR3 covers 15 residues. Germline V gene data show CDR1 as SGHTA and CDR2 as FQGNSA. CDR3 sequence (DNA): TGTGCCAGCAGCTTAGGTGGCAGGGGGAGGGAAAAACTGTTTTTT. It translates to CASSLGGRGREKLFF.